Presented here are 7 T cell receptor beta chains from one specimen sequenced in a study of T-cell memory formation after mild COVID-19 (dated by TCRdb to the early 2020s). The library was obtained by 5' RACE. Sequenced on an Illumina NovaSeq 6000. Using fastp at Q25 and MiXCR, TCRdb reprocessed the public reads and kept productive beta chains. Under each unique CDR3 protein, matching rows form one entry showing the most common genes and DNA. In this sample the table shows roughly 600,000 distinct CDR3 sequences, roughly 18% of which occur a single time. More than 10% of the sample lies in the top ten. The sequenced sample was PBMCs or a T cell subset sorted from them (not recorded which). Receptors were obtained from an adult woman who had mild COVID-19 (a few samples of this study predate the infection). The sample titles of this study are shuffled in the database, so cell type and time point are left out; the donor was told from shared clones.

The gene calls are TRBV19 and TRBJ1-2, with TRBD1 matching over 10 bases. This CDR3 contains 15 residues. Germline-derived CDR1 and CDR2 are LNHDA and SQIVND (reference sequence). Losses at the gene ends were 5 bases for V and 8 bases for J; bases not matched to a gene: 11. This chain's CDR3 is CASSPRTGGDMGYTF. CDR3 in DNA: TGTGCCAGTAGTCCCCGGACAGGGGGAGATATGGGCTACACCTTC.

In this sample, this clonotype turned up a few times. J is TRBJ2-1 and V is TRBV23-1, with 10 positions matching TRBD1. TRBV23-1 has ORF status, its function being uncertain. With V trimmed by 11 bases and J by 6 bases, 4 bases remained unmatched. The CDR3 is made up of 12 amino acids. The DNA of the CDR3 is TGCGCCGTCTGGGACAGGGGCAATGAGCAGTTCTTC. It translates to CAVWDRGNEQFF.

This clonotype was detected many times. The V gene is TRBV5-1, the J gene TRBJ1-2, with 9 bases fitting TRBD1. The germline V gene encodes CDR1 SGHRS and CDR2 YFSETQ. The length of the CDR3 is 14 residues. V trimming: 0 bases; J trimming: 8 bases; junction bases outside the gene matches: 5. The DNA of the CDR3 is TGCGCCAGCAGCTTGGCCGGGGACAGGGTCGGCTACACCTTC. Its protein product is CASSLAGDRVGYTF.

This clonotype was detected a few times. The V and J genes are TRBV20-1 and TRBJ2-1; 8 positions agree with TRBD2. V lost 6 bases, J lost 0 bases, and 16 bases stayed unmatched. The CDR3 loop spans 18 amino acids. The V gene's germline CDR1 is DFQATT and CDR2 SNEGSKA (reference sequence). CDR3 sequence: CSASRGLAGLSSYNEQFF. CDR3 DNA sequence: TGCAGTGCCTCTAGAGGGCTAGCGGGCTTGAGCTCCTACAATGAGCAGTTCTTC.

The V and J genes are TRBV9 and TRBJ1-1; TRBD1 aligns across 8 bases. V shed 1 base, J shed 11 bases, and the junction held 7 bases outside the gene matches. CDR1 SGDLS and CDR2 YYNGEE come from the germline V gene. The CDR3 spans 13 residues. CDR3 sequence: CASSVFRTGSAFF. CDR3 in DNA: TGTGCCAGCAGCGTATTTCGGACAGGGTCGGCTTTCTTT.

The chain employs TRBV12-3 or TRBV12-4 and TRBJ1-2; D uncertain. Trimming cost V 6 bases and J 2 bases, with 16 bases left between them. The CDR3 consists of 15 residues. The chain's CDR3 is CASSSDYSTNYGYTF. DNA of the CDR3: TGTGCCAGCAGCTCGGATTACTCCACCAACTATGGCTACACCTTC.

This clonotype was counted between two and nine times. The chain employs TRBV10-3 and TRBJ2-3; 12 bases line up with TRBD2. V was clipped by 3 bases and J by 7 bases; unmatched bases: 8. Germline V gene data show CDR1 as ENHRY and CDR2 as SYGVKD. This CDR3 comprises 16 residues. CDR3 DNA sequence: TGTGCCATCAGTGACTTGTCTAGCGGGAGGGGAAATACGCAGTATTTT. It yields the protein CAISDLSSGRGNTQYF.